These T cell receptor beta chains were read from a single sample in a study of cytomegalovirus exposure and HLA in healthy donors. The repertoire was sequenced with immunoSEQ multiplex PCR; TCRdb's copy has only in-frame clones and lacks some. The table has tens of thousands of clones, 93% seen once; the top ten hold about 3.6%. The specimen sequenced was PBMCs. The receptors shown here come from a woman in her twenties or thirties in good health and CMV-seronegative. The CDR3 runs from the conserved cysteine through the conserved F or W. The order of the fields is D gene, J gene, clone size, V gene, CDR3 protein, CDR3 DNA. A D gene is named only where the DNA matches it firmly. Rows may omit the clone size; those that give it use once, few, many or a size class.

>TRBD1|TRBJ1-3|NA|TRBV9
CASGDRDEAGNTIYF
TGTGCCAGCGGGGACAGGGACGAGGCTGGAAACACCATATATTTT
>TRBD1|TRBJ2-7|NA|TRBV30
CAWSAGTGVYEQYF
TGTGCCTGGAGCGCCGGGACAGGGGTTTACGAGCAGTACTTC
>NA|TRBJ1-2|NA|TRBV30
CAWSVRPDYGYTF
TGTGCCTGGAGTGTACGTCCAGACTATGGCTACACCTTC
>NA|TRBJ1-2|NA|TRBV2
CASSQQGLKGYGYTF
TGTGCCAGCAGCCAACAGGGATTGAAGGGCTATGGCTACACCTTC
>NA|TRBJ2-7|few|TRBV5-1
CASSPKSVLWLAEQYF
TGCGCCAGCAGCCCAAAATCCGTTCTATGGCTAGCGGAGCAGTACTTC
>TRBD1|TRBJ1-5|NA|TRBV6-1
CASSDRGSNQPQHF
TGTGCCAGCAGTGACAGGGGGTCGAATCAGCCCCAGCATTTT
>NA|TRBJ2-7|NA|TRBV19
CASSIGRAGTYEQYF
TGTGCCAGTAGTATTGGTCGGGCAGGGACCTACGAGCAGTACTTC
>TRBD1|TRBJ1-5|NA|TRBV9
CASSTTDRSRGPQHF
TGTGCCAGCAGCACCACGGACAGGTCCAGGGGGCCCCAGCATTTT
>NA|TRBJ1-3|NA|TRBV2
CAGDSGNTIYF
TGTGCCGGCGACAGTGGAAACACCATATATTTT
>TRBD1|TRBJ2-7|NA|TRBV7-4
CASSLVYSFTQRTGWDVLDEQYF
TGTGCCAGCAGCTTAGTTTATTCATTCACCCAGCGGACAGGCTGGGATGTTTTGGACGAGCAGTACTTC
>TRBD1|TRBJ2-1|NA|TRBV6-5
CASSTRQGIYNEQFF
TGTGCCAGCAGTACCCGACAGGGGATCTACAATGAGCAGTTCTTC
>TRBD1|TRBJ2-7|NA|TRBV6-6
CASSTTGKAGDEQYF
TGTGCCAGCAGTACGACAGGGAAAGCAGGTGACGAGCAGTACTTC
>TRBD1|TRBJ1-3|NA|TRBV5-1
CASSSQQGESTIYF
TGCGCCAGCAGCTCCCAACAGGGGGAAAGCACCATATATTTT
>NA|TRBJ1-1|NA|TRBV15
CATSSRQNTEAFF
TGTGCCACCAGCAGCAGGCAGAACACTGAAGCTTTCTTT
>NA|TRBJ2-5|NA|TRBV10-1
CASSEGSMKFETQYF
TGCGCCAGCAGTGAGGGCAGTATGAAGTTTGAGACCCAGTACTTC
>NA|TRBJ1-1|NA|TRBV7-2
CASSPTPGVTEAFF
TGTGCCAGCAGCCCAACCCCCGGGGTGACTGAAGCTTTCTTT
>TRBD1|TRBJ2-3|NA|TRBV5-1
CASSSWTGGGTDTQYF
TGCGCCAGCAGCTCGTGGACAGGCGGAGGCACAGATACGCAGTATTTT
>NA|TRBJ1-2|NA|TRBV7-9
CASSLAGVNYGYTF
TGTGCCAGCAGCTTGGCAGGGGTGAACTATGGCTACACCTTC
>NA|TRBJ2-3|once|TRBV10-2
CASSERAITDTQYF
TGCGCCAGCAGTGAAAGAGCGATCACAGATACGCAGTATTTT
>NA|TRBJ1-1|NA|TRBV7-6
CASSFRSGENTEAFF
TGTGCCAGCAGCTTCCGCTCAGGGGAGAACACTGAAGCTTTCTTT
>TRBD1|TRBJ1-6|NA|TRBV7-2
CASSFATGTSPLHF
TGTGCCAGCAGCTTCGCGACAGGGACTTCACCCCTCCACTTT
>NA|TRBJ2-1|NA|TRBV9
CASSVGSAAGFYNEQFF
TGTGCCAGCAGCGTGGGATCAGCGGCCGGGTTCTACAATGAGCAGTTCTTC
>TRBD1|TRBJ2-7|NA|TRBV11-1
CASSFRTGSTYEQYF
TGTGCCAGCAGCTTTAGGACAGGGAGCACCTACGAGCAGTACTTC
>TRBD2|TRBJ2-3|once|TRBV27
CASSFPGLAGGSDTQYF
TGTGCCAGCAGTTTCCCCGGACTAGCGGGGGGTTCAGATACGCAGTATTTT
>NA|TRBJ1-2|once|TRBV18
CASSPPAGTYNYGYTF
TGTGCCAGCTCACCACCAGCAGGAACCTACAACTATGGCTACACCTTC
>NA|TRBJ2-7|NA|TRBV5-4
CASSLGGSSYEQYF
TGTGCCAGCAGCTTGGGTGGGAGTTCCTACGAGCAGTACTTC
>TRBD2|TRBJ2-7|once|TRBV13
CASSLFSGRSYEQYF
TGTGCCAGCAGCTTGTTTAGCGGGAGATCCTACGAGCAGTACTTC
>NA|TRBJ1-5|NA|TRBV29-1
CSVVYSNQPQHF
TGCAGCGTTGTTTATAGCAATCAGCCCCAGCATTTT
>TRBD1|TRBJ2-7|NA|TRBV7-9
CASSLGQGTFYEQYF
TGTGCCAGCAGCTTGGGACAGGGGACATTCTACGAGCAGTACTTC
>NA|TRBJ1-5|NA|TRBV19
CASSFSPPSNQPQHF
TGTGCCAGTAGTTTTAGCCCCCCTAGCAATCAGCCCCAGCATTTT
>NA|TRBJ1-1|NA|TRBV7-2
CASIPTDGRKDEAFF
TGTGCCAGCATCCCTACCGACGGCAGGAAAGATGAAGCTTTCTTT